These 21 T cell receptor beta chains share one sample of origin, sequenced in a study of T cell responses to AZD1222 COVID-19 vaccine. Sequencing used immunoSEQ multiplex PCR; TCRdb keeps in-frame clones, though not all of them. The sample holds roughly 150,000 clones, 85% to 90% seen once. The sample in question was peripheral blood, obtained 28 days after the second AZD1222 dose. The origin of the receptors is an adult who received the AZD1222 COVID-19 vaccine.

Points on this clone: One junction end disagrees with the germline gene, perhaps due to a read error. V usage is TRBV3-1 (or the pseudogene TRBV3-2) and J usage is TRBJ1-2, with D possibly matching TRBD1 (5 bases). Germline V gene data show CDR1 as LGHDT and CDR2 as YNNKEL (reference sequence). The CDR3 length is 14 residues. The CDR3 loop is CASSQDGAGYRYTF. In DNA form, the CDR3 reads TGTGCCAGCAGCCAAGACGGGGCGGGCTATCGCTACACCTTC.

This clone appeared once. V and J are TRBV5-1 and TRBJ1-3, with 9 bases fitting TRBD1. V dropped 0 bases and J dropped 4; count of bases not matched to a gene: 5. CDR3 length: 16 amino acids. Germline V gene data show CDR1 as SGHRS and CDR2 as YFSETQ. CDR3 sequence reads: CASSLVTGGRGNTIYF. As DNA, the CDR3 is TGCGCCAGCAGCTTGGTAACAGGGGGCCGGGGAAACACCATATATTTT. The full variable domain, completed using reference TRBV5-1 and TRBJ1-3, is KAGVTQTPRYLIKTRGQQVTLSCSPISGHRSVSWYQQTPGQGLQFLFEYFSETQRNKGNFPGRFSGRQFSNSRSEMNVSTLELGDSALYLCASSLVTGGRGNTIYFGEGSWLTVV.

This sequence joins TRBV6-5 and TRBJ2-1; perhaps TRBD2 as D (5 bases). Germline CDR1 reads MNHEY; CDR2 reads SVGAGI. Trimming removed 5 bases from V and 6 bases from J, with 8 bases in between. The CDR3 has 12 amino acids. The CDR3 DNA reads TGTGCCAGCAGTAAGACTACCAATGAGCAGTTCTTC. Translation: CASSKTTNEQFF.

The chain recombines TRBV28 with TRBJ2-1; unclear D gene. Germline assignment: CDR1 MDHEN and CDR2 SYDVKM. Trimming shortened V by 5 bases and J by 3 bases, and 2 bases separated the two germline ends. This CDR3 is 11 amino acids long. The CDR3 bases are TGTGCCAGCAGTCACTACAATGAGCAGTTCTTC. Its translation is CASSHYNEQFF.

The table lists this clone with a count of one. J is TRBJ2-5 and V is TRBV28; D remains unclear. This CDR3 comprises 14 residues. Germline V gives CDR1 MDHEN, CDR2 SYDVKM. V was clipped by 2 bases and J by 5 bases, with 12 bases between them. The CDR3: CASSLERPRETQYF. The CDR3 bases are TGTGCCAGCAGTTTAGAGCGACCGCGGGAGACCCAGTACTTC.

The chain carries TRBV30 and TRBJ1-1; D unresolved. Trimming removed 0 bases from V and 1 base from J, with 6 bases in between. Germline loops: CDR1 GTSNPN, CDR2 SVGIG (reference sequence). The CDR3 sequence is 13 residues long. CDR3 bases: TGTGCCTGGAGTGTCGAAACGAACACTGAAGCTTTCTTT. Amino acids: CAWSVETNTEAFF.

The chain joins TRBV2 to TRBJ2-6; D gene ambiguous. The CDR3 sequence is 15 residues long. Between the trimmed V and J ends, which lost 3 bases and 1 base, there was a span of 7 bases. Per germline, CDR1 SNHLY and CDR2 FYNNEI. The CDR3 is CASSDFGSGANVLTF. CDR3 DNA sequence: TGTGCCAGCAGTGACTTCGGTTCTGGGGCCAACGTCCTGACTTTC.

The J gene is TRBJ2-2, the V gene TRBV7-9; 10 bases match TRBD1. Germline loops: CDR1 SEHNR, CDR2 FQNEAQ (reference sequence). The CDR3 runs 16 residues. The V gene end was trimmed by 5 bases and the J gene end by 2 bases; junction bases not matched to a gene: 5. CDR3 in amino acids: CASSPRTGGNTGELFF. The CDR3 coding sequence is TGTGCCAGCAGCCCTAGGACAGGGGGAAACACCGGGGAGCTGTTTTTT.

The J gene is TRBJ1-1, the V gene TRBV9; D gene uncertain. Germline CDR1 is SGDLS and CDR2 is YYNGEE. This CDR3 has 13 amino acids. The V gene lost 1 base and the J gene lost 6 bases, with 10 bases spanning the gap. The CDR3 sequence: CASSVLPNAEAFF. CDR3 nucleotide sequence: TGTGCCAGCAGCGTACTCCCCAACGCTGAAGCTTTCTTT. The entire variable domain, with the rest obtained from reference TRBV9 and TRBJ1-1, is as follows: DSGVTQTPKHLITATGQRVTLRCSPRSGDLSVYWYQQSLDQGLQFLIQYYNGEERAKGNILERFSAQQFPDLHSELNLSSLELGDSALYFCASSVLPNAEAFFGQGTRLTVV.

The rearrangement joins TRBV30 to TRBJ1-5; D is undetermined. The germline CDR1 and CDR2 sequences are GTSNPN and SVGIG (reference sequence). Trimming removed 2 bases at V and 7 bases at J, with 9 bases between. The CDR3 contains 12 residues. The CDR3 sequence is CAWSPSRQPQHF. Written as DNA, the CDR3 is TGTGCCTGGAGTCCTTCAAGGCAGCCCCAGCATTTT.

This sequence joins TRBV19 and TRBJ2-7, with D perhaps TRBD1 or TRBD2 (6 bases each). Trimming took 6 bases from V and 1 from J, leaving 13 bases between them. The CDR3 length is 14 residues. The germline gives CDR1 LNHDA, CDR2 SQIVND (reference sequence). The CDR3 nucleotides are TGTGCCAGTAGCCGACAGGCGGGGTCCTACGAGCAGTACGTC. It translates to CASSRQAGSYEQYV.

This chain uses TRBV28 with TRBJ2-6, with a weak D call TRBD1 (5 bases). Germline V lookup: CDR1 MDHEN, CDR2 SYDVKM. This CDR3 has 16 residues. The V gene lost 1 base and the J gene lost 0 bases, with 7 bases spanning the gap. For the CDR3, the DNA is TGTGCCAGCAGTTTATTACAGGTCTCTGGGGCCAACGTCCTGACTTTC. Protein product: CASSLLQVSGANVLTF.

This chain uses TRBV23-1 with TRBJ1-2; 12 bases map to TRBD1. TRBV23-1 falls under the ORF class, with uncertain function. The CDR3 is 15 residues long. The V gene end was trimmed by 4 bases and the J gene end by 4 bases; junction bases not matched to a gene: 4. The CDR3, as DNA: TGCGCCAGCAGTCTCCCGGGACAGGGGGCCTATGGCTACACCTTC. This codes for CASSLPGQGAYGYTF.

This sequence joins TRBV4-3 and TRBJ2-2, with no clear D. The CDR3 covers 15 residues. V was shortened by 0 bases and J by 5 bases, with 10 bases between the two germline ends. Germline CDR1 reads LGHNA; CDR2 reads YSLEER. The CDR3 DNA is TGCGCCAGCAGCCAAGATGGCACAGCAACCGGGGAGCTGTTTTTT. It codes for CASSQDGTATGELFF.

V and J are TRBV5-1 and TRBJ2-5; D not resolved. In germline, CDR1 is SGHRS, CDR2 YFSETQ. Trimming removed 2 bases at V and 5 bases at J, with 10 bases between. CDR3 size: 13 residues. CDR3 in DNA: TGCGCCAGCAGCTTATCCGCCTGGGAGACCCAGTACTTC. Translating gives CASSLSAWETQYF.

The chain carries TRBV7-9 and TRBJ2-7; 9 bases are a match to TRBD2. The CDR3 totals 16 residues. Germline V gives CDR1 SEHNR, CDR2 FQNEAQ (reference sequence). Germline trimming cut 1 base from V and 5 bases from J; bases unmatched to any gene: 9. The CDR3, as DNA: TGTGCCAGCAGCTTAGGCCAGACTAGCGGTTTCCACGAGCAGTACTTC. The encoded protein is CASSLGQTSGFHEQYF.

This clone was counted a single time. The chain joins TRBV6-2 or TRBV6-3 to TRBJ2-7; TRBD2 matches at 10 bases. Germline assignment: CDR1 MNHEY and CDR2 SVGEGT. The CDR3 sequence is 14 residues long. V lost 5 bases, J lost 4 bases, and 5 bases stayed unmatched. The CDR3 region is CASSSGGAGYEQYV. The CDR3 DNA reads TGTGCCAGCAGTAGCGGGGGGGCCGGGTACGAGCAGTACGTC.

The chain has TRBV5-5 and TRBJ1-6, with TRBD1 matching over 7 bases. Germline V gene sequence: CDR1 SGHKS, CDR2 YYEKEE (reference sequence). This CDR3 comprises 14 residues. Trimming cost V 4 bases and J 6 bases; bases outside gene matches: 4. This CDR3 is CASSGGTANSPLHF. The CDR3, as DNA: TGTGCCAGCAGCGGAGGGACAGCTAATTCACCCCTCCACTTT.

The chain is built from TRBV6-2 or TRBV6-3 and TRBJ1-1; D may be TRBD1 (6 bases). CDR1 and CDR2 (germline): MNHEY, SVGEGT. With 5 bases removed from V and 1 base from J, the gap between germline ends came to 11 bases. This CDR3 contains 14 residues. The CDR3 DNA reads TGTGCCAGCAGTCTCCGGACAGCGAACACTGAAGCTTTCTTT. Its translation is CASSLRTANTEAFF.

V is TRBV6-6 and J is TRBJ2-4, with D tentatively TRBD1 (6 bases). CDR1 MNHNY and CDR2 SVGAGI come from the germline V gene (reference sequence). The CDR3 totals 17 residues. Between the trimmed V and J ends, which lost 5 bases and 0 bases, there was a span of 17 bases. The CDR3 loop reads CASSRYDRLIAKNIQYF. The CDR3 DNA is TGTGCCAGCAGTCGTTACGACAGGCTAATAGCCAAAAACATTCAGTACTTC.

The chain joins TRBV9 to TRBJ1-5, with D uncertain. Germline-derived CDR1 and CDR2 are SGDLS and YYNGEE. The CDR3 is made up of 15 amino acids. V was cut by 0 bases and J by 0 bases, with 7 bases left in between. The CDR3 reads CASSVEGYSNQPQHF. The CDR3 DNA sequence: TGTGCCAGCAGCGTAGAGGGTTATAGCAATCAGCCCCAGCATTTT. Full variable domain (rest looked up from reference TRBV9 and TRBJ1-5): DSGVTQTPKHLITATGQRVTLRCSPRSGDLSVYWYQQSLDQGLQFLIQYYNGEERAKGNILERFSAQQFPDLHSELNLSSLELGDSALYFCASSVEGYSNQPQHFGDGTRLSIL.